This is a list of T cell receptor beta chains from one sample in a study of CD8 T cells in Susac syndrome. TCRdb re-called the immunoSEQ multiplex PCR reads with MiXCR, one entry per CDR3 protein. Among approximately 150,000 distinct CDR3 sequences listed, 93% were seen once. Sequencing used CD4+ T cells from PBMCs. The receptors shown here come from a human donor in good health. Each CDR3 is given without its conserved first and last residue. The D gene is left open where the match is weak. Size values are once, few and many counts, or a class for expanded clones, and some rows have none.

CDR3aa	d_gene	abundance	v_gene	j_gene
ASSPRQGCF	TRBD1	.	TRBV3-1	TRBJ1-4
ASSRPSSPQGETQY	.	.	TRBV3-1	TRBJ2-5
ASSFGQSTEAF	.	.	TRBV7-3	TRBJ1-1
ASIKTGGNTGELF	TRBD1	.	TRBV6-6	TRBJ2-2
ASSARAGTEAF	.	.	TRBV13	TRBJ1-1
ASRQGRNTGELF	.	.	TRBV27	TRBJ2-2
SARALAGTNTQY	.	.	TRBV20-1	TRBJ2-3
ASSLSVQGTGELF	.	.	TRBV5-4	TRBJ2-2
ASSLRTGSNEKLF	.	.	TRBV7-2	TRBJ1-4
SAAMMPGLRTDTQY	.	.	TRBV29-1	TRBJ2-3
ASSDRTSGGASQY	TRBD2	.	TRBV2	TRBJ2-5
ASSYDNKNIQY	.	once	TRBV6-5	TRBJ2-4
ASSQRDAGELF	TRBD2	.	TRBV7-3	TRBJ2-2
ASSHIPGQGYGYT	TRBD1	.	TRBV3-1	TRBJ1-2
ASNRDGYEQY	.	.	TRBV7-9	TRBJ2-7
ASSPTDRLSYEQY	.	.	TRBV7-8	TRBJ2-7
ATSRDGLRRSPLH	.	.	TRBV15	TRBJ1-6
ASSPGPDTDTQY	.	.	TRBV5-6	TRBJ2-3
ASSQVGPYEQY	.	.	TRBV19	TRBJ2-7
ASSPTSGGSQY	TRBD2	once	TRBV7-2	TRBJ2-5
ASSHKRGRGNTEAF	.	.	TRBV23-1	TRBJ1-1
ASISHPGQGLIWGNQPQH	.	.	TRBV21-1	TRBJ1-5
AWSGGYNSPLH	.	once	TRBV30	TRBJ1-6
ASSQNMGNTEAF	.	.	TRBV3-1	TRBJ1-1
SVGDRVNTGELF	TRBD1	.	TRBV29-1	TRBJ2-2
ASSQETVWEETQY	.	.	TRBV4-1	TRBJ2-5
SHEGDREVSEQF	TRBD1	.	TRBV29-1	TRBJ2-1
ASHVRTGSTDTQY	.	.	TRBV5-1	TRBJ2-3
SVGHGSTDTQY	.	.	TRBV29-1	TRBJ2-3
ASSVGQGAYQETQY	TRBD1	.	TRBV5-1	TRBJ2-5
TSSQAKFGGELF	.	once	TRBV1	TRBJ2-2
ASSQGDEQY	.	.	TRBV4-2	TRBJ2-7
SARNTGGTGYT	TRBD1	.	TRBV20-1	TRBJ1-2
ASSQPWSSGNTIY	.	.	TRBV4-1	TRBJ1-3
ASSLGASSYNEQF	.	.	TRBV7-2	TRBJ2-1
ASSPTGLNEQF	.	once	TRBV14	TRBJ2-1
SAIPAREGGGYT	.	.	TRBV20-1	TRBJ1-2
ASSEVAGSQY	TRBD2	.	TRBV2	TRBJ2-3
ASSPARALNTEAF	.	.	TRBV18	TRBJ1-1
ASSIGTGGTGELF	TRBD1	.	TRBV19	TRBJ2-2
ASSSDMNTEAF	.	.	TRBV7-8	TRBJ1-1
ASSPGQGGNTGELF	TRBD1	.	TRBV12-3/TRBV12-4	TRBJ2-2
ASSQPGTGVDEQF	TRBD1	.	TRBV3-1	TRBJ2-1
SARESNQPQH	.	.	TRBV20-1	TRBJ1-5